These 31 T cell receptor beta chains share one sample of origin, sequenced in a study of T cell repertoires in cytomegalovirus infection. These receptors' targets are unknown. TCRdb redid the calling of the reads with MiXCR, one entry per CDR3 protein. The repertoire holds roughly 990,000 distinct CDR3 sequences, with approximately 31% as singletons. The specimen comprised cultured CD8+ T cells from PBMCs, sampled from culture after CMV antigen stimulation. The receptors originated from a human donor in good health (CMV status not recorded). Some clones in this sample may be carry-over from other donors' samples.

To note about this clonotype: Its ends do not fully match the called genes, so a read error is possible. The gene calls are TRBV6-5 and TRBJ1-4; tentatively, D is TRBD1 (6 bases). The length of the CDR3 is 14 residues. Germline CDR1 MNHEY, CDR2 SVGAGI. The CDR3 DNA follows: TGTGCCAGCTGTTACCGGACAGACGACGAAAAACTGTTTTTT. This codes for CASCYRTDDEKLFF.

This clonotype was recorded once. Just one base apart from a much larger clone, this may be a read error. The rearrangement links TRBV12-3 or TRBV12-4 to TRBJ1-2, with D hard to call. The CDR3 is 12 residues long. Trimming shortened V by 8 bases and J by 7 bases, and 14 bases separated the two germline ends. The CDR3 sequence is CASGTSTVGYTF. The DNA of the CDR3 is TGTGCCAGCGGTACCTCGACCGTTGGCTACACCTTC.

This chain links TRBV5-6 with TRBJ2-1, with 10 nucleotides matching TRBD1. Germline V gene lookup returns CDR1 SGHDT and CDR2 YYEEEE. Germline trimming cut 4 bases from V and 8 bases from J; bases unmatched to any gene: 9. There are 15 residues in the CDR3. The CDR3 loop is CASSPRDRGLDEQFF. CDR3 sequence (DNA): TGTGCCAGCAGCCCCCGGGACAGGGGTCTGGATGAGCAGTTCTTC.

This clonotype was observed many times. The chain links TRBV7-6 to TRBJ1-1; no clear D gene. This CDR3 contains 13 residues. The germline CDR1 and CDR2 sequences are SGHVS and FNYEAQ. V was clipped by 3 bases and J by 7 bases, with 12 bases between them. CDR3 in amino acids: CASSLEGGGEAFF. As DNA, the CDR3 is TGTGCCAGCAGCTTGGAGGGCGGCGGTGAAGCTTTCTTT.

This clonotype was seen more than once but under ten times. The chain is built from TRBV27 and TRBJ2-1; the D gene could be TRBD1 or TRBD2 (5 bases each). The germline V gene encodes CDR1 MNHEY and CDR2 SMNVEV (reference sequence). Deletions cut 3 bases from V and 8 bases from J, with 11 bases between. The CDR3 consists of 13 residues. CDR3 bases: TGTGCCAGCAGTTTGGGGGTCGGAGATGAGCAGTTCTTC. It encodes CASSLGVGDEQFF.

As regards this clonotype: This may stem from a read error, because a much larger clone lies one nucleotide away. V is TRBV5-4 and J is TRBJ2-3; D is perhaps TRBD2 (6 bases). From germline, CDR1 is SGHNT and CDR2 YYREEE (reference sequence). The CDR3 length is 15 residues. CDR3 residues: CASNLEGIGTDTQYF. Here the CDR3 DNA reads TGTGCCAGCAACTTGGAGGGGATCGGCACAGATACGCAGTATTTT.

As regards this clonotype: The junction departs from germline at one end; a sequencing error may be responsible. J is TRBJ2-1 and V is TRBV7-7, with 12 bases matching TRBD2. CDR3 size: 18 residues. The germline V gene encodes CDR1 SSHAT and CDR2 FNYEAQ (reference sequence). The CDR3 DNA reads as TGTGCTAGCAGCCCCCGACTAGCGGGGGTCCCGGGGTCGGGTGAGCAGTTCTTC. This codes for CASSPRLAGVPGSGEQFF.

The rearrangement links TRBV11-2 to TRBJ2-3; TRBD1 aligns across 9 bases. The CDR3 loop spans 16 amino acids. Unmatched junction bases numbered 12, after V lost 5 bases and J lost 6 bases. CDR1 and CDR2 (germline): SGHAT, FQNNGV. The CDR3 is CASSRSNRGRGDTQYF. In DNA form, the CDR3 reads TGTGCCAGCAGCAGAAGTAACAGGGGGCGCGGGGATACGCAGTATTTT.

This clonotype was observed at least ten times. The genes are TRBV6-1 and TRBJ2-1; 10 nucleotides agree with TRBD2. Looked up from germline, CDR1 is MNHNS and CDR2 is SASEGT. The CDR3 extends over 15 amino acids. Unmatched junction bases numbered 6, after V lost 2 bases and J lost 8 bases. The CDR3 protein is CASSEIAGGLDEQFF. Here the CDR3 DNA reads TGTGCCAGCAGTGAAATAGCGGGGGGTTTGGATGAGCAGTTCTTC.

Many counts were recorded for this clonotype. The chain uses TRBV12-3 or TRBV12-4 and TRBJ1-2; a weak D match, TRBD1 (6 bases). Trimming pared 2 bases from V and 7 bases from J, leaving 11 bases between. The CDR3 runs 13 residues. This CDR3 reads CASSLSGAGGYTF. The CDR3 nucleotides read TGTGCCAGCAGTTTATCAGGGGCGGGTGGCTACACCTTC.

This clonotype was counted a few times. The V call is TRBV6-6, the J call TRBJ2-7, with 8 nucleotides matching TRBD1. Trimming cost V 5 bases and J 7 bases; bases outside gene matches: 13. The CDR3 runs 15 residues. From germline, CDR1 is MNHNY and CDR2 SVGAGI (reference sequence). The CDR3 DNA reads TGTGCCAGCAGTGACCCGTCAGGGGGCGGGTTTGAGCAGTACGTC. Its protein is CASSDPSGGGFEQYV.

The rearrangement joins TRBV7-8 to TRBJ2-5, with 14 bases aligning to TRBD2. CDR3 size: 17 residues. V was clipped by 3 bases and J by 1 base; unmatched bases: 4. Germline V gives CDR1 SGHVS, CDR2 FQNEAQ. CDR3 DNA: TGTGCCAGCAGCTTCGGACTAGCGGGGGGCCCCCAAGAGACCCAGTACTTC. Translation gives CASSFGLAGGPQETQYF.

CDR3 sequence reads: CASSDSLTGNNEQFF. Here the CDR3 DNA reads TGTGCCAGCAGTGACTCACTGACAGGGAACAATGAGCAGTTCTTC. The chain employs TRBV6-4 and TRBJ2-1; 7 bases line up with TRBD1. V lost 0 bases to trimming and J lost 5 bases; unmatched junction nucleotides: 4. The CDR3 totals 15 residues. Per the germline V gene, CDR1 is MRHNA and CDR2 is SNTAGT.

This sequence joins TRBV12-3 or TRBV12-4 and TRBJ1-1, with 8 nucleotides matching TRBD1. V lost 7 bases and J lost 4; bases outside the gene matches: 11. This CDR3 is 15 amino acids long. CDR3 in amino acids: CASTIYRGSSTEAFF. The CDR3, as DNA: TGTGCCAGCACCATATACAGGGGGAGTAGCACTGAAGCTTTCTTT.

The CDR3: CASSLTQTDGKETQYF. Here the CDR3 DNA reads TGTGCCAGCAGCTTAACGCAGACTGACGGTAAAGAGACCCAGTACTTC. V usage is TRBV7-6 and J usage is TRBJ2-5; D remains ambiguous. CDR1 and CDR2 (germline): SGHVS, FNYEAQ. V shed 2 bases and J shed 3 bases, with 16 bases lying between them. The CDR3 length is 16 residues.

The CDR3 loop is CATSRAGGNQPQHF. The CDR3 bases are TGTGCCACCAGCAGAGCTGGGGGCAATCAGCCCCAGCATTTT. This chain joins TRBV15 and TRBJ1-5; no definite D call. Trimming shortened V by 1 base and J by 2 bases, and 6 bases separated the two germline ends. This CDR3 is 14 amino acids long. Germline CDR1 and CDR2: LNHNV and YYDKDF (reference sequence).

The V call is TRBV12-3 or TRBV12-4, the J call TRBJ1-1, with 11 bases fitting TRBD1. This CDR3 is 16 amino acids long. V lost 10 bases to trimming and J lost 1 base; unmatched junction nucleotides: 11. The CDR3 nucleotides are TGTGCCAACCAGACCTCCGGGACAGGGGGGAACACTGAAGCTTTCTTT. Amino acid sequence: CANQTSGTGGNTEAFF.

The table lists this clonotype with a few counts. V is TRBV27 and J is TRBJ2-3, with D unresolved. Germline lookup yields CDR1 MNHEY and CDR2 SMNVEV (reference sequence). CDR3 length: 14 residues. Trimming removed 5 bases at V and 2 bases at J, with 11 bases between. The CDR3 DNA follows: TGTGCCAGCAGTAGTTTTGGGTTCACAGATACGCAGTATTTT. Its translation is CASSSFGFTDTQYF.

V usage is TRBV20-1 and J usage is TRBJ2-7; D unresolved. Germline values: CDR1 DFQATT, CDR2 SNEGSKA (reference sequence). V lost 0 bases, J lost 2 bases, and 5 bases lay in between. The CDR3 totals 12 residues. Written as DNA, the CDR3 is TGCAGTGCTAGAGAAGGAACCTACGAGCAGTACTTC. Amino acid sequence: CSAREGTYEQYF.

This clonotype has ten or more counts. CDR3 DNA sequence: TGTGCCAGCACCCCTAACCCGGGCCAAGAGACCCAGTACTTC. Protein: CASTPNPGQETQYF. This sequence joins TRBV6-1 and TRBJ2-5; no clear D. The V gene lost 7 bases and the J gene lost 1 base, with 13 bases spanning the gap. From germline, CDR1 is MNHNS and CDR2 SASEGT. The CDR3 has 14 residues.

The chain carries TRBV7-6 and TRBJ2-1, with 8 bases fitting TRBD1. V lost 1 base and J lost 1; bases outside the gene matches: 3. Germline V gene data show CDR1 as SGHVS and CDR2 as FNYEAQ. The CDR3 sequence is 16 residues long. The CDR3, as DNA: TGTGCCAGCAGCTTAGGGACAGGGCTGTCCTACAATGAGCAGTTCTTC. This encodes CASSLGTGLSYNEQFF.

This clonotype was counted a few times. V usage is TRBV7-8 and J usage is TRBJ1-5; D unresolved. The CDR3 has 14 amino acids. The V and J ends lost 5 bases and 6 bases respectively, with 14 bases between them. The germline V gene has CDR1 SGHVS and CDR2 FQNEAQ. CDR3 bases: TGTGCCAGCAGCCATATCGGCCCCGGTCAGCCCCAGCATTTT. Protein sequence: CASSHIGPGQPQHF.

The chain joins TRBV6-5 to TRBJ1-3; D gene ambiguous. Trimming removed 5 bases at V and 2 bases at J, with 10 bases between. The CDR3 covers 14 residues. Germline values: CDR1 MNHEY, CDR2 SVGAGI. The chain's CDR3 is CASSEGIPGNTIYF. The DNA for the CDR3 is TGTGCCAGCAGTGAAGGGATTCCTGGAAACACCATATATTTT.

In its sample, this clonotype was seen many times. The chain combines TRBV7-6 with TRBJ2-1; 12 nucleotides agree with TRBD2. The germline CDR1 and CDR2 sequences are SGHVS and FNYEAQ. The CDR3 loop spans 14 amino acids. V dropped 8 bases and J dropped 8; count of bases not matched to a gene: 7. In nucleotides, the CDR3 is TGTGCCAGCGGATGGACTAGCGGGGTCGATGAGCAGTTCTTC. This gives the protein CASGWTSGVDEQFF.

V gene TRBV6-8 combines with J gene TRBJ2-2; possible D gene TRBD1, 5 bases. The CDR3 totals 15 residues. Germline V gene sequence: CDR1 MNHGY, CDR2 SAAAGT. V lost 8 bases to trimming and J lost 3 bases, with 16 bases between them. The CDR3 DNA reads TGTGCCAGCTCTCTAGGGGCTTTCGACACCGGGGAGCTGTTTTTT. Its protein product is CASSLGAFDTGELFF.

This clonotype was seen a handful of times. The V gene is TRBV4-1, the J gene TRBJ1-1; D ambiguous. Germline assignment: CDR1 MGHRA and CDR2 YSYEKL. The V end lost 0 bases, the J end lost 3 bases, and 5 bases lay between the germline ends. CDR3 length: 13 residues. As DNA, the CDR3 is TGCGCCAGCAGCCAAGATGAGGACACTGAAGCTTTCTTT. This codes for CASSQDEDTEAFF.

With respect to this clonotype: Sequence at one end of the junction differs from germline and may be a read error. This rearrangement joins TRBV5-4 to TRBJ2-5; D might be TRBD1 (5 bases). CDR3 length: 16 residues. CDR1 SGHNT and CDR2 YYREEE come from the germline V gene (reference sequence). For the CDR3, the DNA is TGTGCCAGCACCTTGCGTCCGGACACGTACCAAGAGACCCAGTACTTC. Its protein product is CASTLRPDTYQETQYF.

This clonotype appeared a single time. This sequence joins TRBV15 and TRBJ1-1; D gene ambiguous. The CDR3 is made up of 15 amino acids. With 5 bases removed from V and 4 bases from J, the gap between germline ends came to 17 bases. In germline, CDR1 is LNHNV, CDR2 YYDKDF (reference sequence). The CDR3 sequence is CATSPYRATGTEAFF. Here the CDR3 DNA reads TGTGCCACCAGCCCGTACCGAGCCACCGGCACTGAAGCTTTCTTT.

The chain employs TRBV12-3 or TRBV12-4 and TRBJ1-5; D possibly corresponds to TRBD1 (6 bases). The CDR3 consists of 13 residues. The V end was cut by 8 bases, the J end by 5 bases, with 13 bases between. This chain's CDR3 is CASWVGGHQPQHF. The CDR3 coding sequence is TGTGCCAGCTGGGTGGGGGGGCATCAGCCCCAGCATTTT.

The rearrangement links TRBV12-3 or TRBV12-4 to TRBJ2-3, with 12 bases aligning to TRBD2. The CDR3 has 16 amino acids. V gave up 4 bases and J gave up 5 bases; unmatched junction bases: 7. CDR3 sequence: CASSSLAGGPVDTQYF. Written as DNA, the CDR3 is TGTGCCAGCAGTTCTCTAGCGGGGGGGCCCGTAGATACGCAGTATTTT.

The chain uses TRBV4-1 and TRBJ2-1, with 9 bases matching TRBD1. The J segment lost 7 bases and the V segment lost 3 bases, leaving 4 bases of the junction unmatched. The CDR3 is made up of 14 amino acids. Germline V CDR1 and CDR2: MGHRA, YSYEKL. CDR3 DNA: TGCGCCAGCAGCCAGGGGACAGGGCCGAATGAGCAGTTCTTC. Protein sequence: CASSQGTGPNEQFF.